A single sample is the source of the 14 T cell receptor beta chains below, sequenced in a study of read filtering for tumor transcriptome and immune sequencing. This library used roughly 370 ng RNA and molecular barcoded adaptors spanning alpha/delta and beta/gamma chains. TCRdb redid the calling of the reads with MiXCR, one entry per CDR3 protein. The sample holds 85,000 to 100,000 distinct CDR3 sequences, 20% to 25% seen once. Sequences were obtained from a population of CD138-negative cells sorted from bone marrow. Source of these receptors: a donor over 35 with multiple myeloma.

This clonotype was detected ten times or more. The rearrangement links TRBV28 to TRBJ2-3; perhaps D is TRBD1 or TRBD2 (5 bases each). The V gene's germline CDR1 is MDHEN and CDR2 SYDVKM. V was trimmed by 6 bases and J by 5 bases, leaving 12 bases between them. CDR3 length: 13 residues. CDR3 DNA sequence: TGTGCCAGCAGCCGGGGACGGGAAGATACGCAGTATTTT. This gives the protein CASSRGREDTQYF.

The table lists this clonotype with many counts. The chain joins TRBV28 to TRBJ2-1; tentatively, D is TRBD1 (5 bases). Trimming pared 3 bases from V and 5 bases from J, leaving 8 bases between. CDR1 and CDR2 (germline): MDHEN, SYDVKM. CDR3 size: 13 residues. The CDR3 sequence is CASSLDKHNEQFF. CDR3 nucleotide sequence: TGTGCCAGCAGTTTGGACAAGCACAATGAGCAGTTCTTC.

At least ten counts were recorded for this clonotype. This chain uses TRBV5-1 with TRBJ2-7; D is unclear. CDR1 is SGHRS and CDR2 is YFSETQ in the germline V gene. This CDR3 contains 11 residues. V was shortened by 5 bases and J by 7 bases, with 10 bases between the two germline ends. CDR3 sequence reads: CASRAAEEQYF. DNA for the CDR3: TGCGCCAGCAGGGCGGCGGAGGAGCAGTACTTC.

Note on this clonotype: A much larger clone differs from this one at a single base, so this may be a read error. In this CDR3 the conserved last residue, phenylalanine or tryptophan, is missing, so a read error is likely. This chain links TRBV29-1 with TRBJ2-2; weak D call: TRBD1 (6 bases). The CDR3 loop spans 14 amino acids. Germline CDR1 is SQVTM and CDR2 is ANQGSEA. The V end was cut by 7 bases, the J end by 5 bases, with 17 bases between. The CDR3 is CSAIQGMMTGELFS. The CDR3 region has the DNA TGCAGCGCCATACAGGGTATGATGACCGGGGAGCTGTTTTCT.

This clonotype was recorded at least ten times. CDR3 nucleotides: TGCGCCAGCAGCTTGCGGGTTCGGAATGAGCAGTTCTTC. It is translated as CASSLRVRNEQFF. This chain uses TRBV5-1 with TRBJ2-1; D is undetermined. This CDR3 is 13 amino acids long. Germline CDR1 reads SGHRS; CDR2 reads YFSETQ. V lost 1 base, J lost 7 bases, and 9 bases lay in between.

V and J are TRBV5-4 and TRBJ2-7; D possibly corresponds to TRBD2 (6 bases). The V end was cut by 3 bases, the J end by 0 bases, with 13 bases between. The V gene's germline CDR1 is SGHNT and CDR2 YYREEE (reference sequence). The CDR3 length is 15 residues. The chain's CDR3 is CASSSKGLLSYEQYF. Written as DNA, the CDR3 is TGTGCCAGCAGCTCCAAGGGACTGCTCTCCTACGAGCAGTACTTC.

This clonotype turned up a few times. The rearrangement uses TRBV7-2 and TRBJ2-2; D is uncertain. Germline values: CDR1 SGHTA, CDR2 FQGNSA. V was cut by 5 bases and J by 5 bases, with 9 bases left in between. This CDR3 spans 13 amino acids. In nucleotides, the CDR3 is TGTGCCAGCAGCCGATACACTACCGGGGAGCTGTTTTTT. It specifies CASSRYTTGELFF. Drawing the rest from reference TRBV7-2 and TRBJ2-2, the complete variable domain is GAGVSQSPSNKVTEKGKDVELRCDPISGHTALYWYRQSLGQGLEFLIYFQGNSAPDKSGLPSDRFSAERTGGSVSTLTIQRTQQEDSAVYLCASSRYTTGELFFGEGSRLTVL.

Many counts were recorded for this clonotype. CDR3 residues: CASCGTGELFF. The CDR3 region has the DNA TGTGCCTCTTGTGGTACCGGGGAGCTGTTTTTT. The genes are TRBV12-3 or TRBV12-4 and TRBJ2-2; D gene uncertain. This CDR3 has 11 amino acids. The ends were cut back, 11 bases at V and 5 bases at J, with 9 bases in the middle.

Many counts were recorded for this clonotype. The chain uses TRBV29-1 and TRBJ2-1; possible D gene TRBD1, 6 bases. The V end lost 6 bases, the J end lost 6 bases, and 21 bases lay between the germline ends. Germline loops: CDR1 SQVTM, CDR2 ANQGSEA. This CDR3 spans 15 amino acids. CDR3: CSVGQQYLSRNEQFF. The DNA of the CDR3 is TGCAGCGTAGGACAGCAATACTTGTCGCGCAATGAGCAGTTCTTC.

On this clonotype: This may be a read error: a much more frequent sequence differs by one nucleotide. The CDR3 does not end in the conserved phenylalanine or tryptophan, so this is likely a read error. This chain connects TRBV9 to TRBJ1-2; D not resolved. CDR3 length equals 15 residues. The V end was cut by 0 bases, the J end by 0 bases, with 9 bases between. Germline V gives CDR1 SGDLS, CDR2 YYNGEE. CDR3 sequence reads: CASSVEAQANYGYTS. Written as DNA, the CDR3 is TGTGCCAGCAGCGTAGAGGCACAAGCTAACTATGGCTACACCTCC.

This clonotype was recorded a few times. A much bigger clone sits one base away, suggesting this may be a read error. Here the CDR3 DNA reads TGTGCCAGCAGAAGGACAGGGCGGGAGACCCAGTGCTTC. Residues: CASRRTGRETQCF. The J gene is TRBJ2-5, the V gene TRBV12-3 or TRBV12-4; the D gene is possibly TRBD1 (8 bases). The CDR3 runs 13 residues.

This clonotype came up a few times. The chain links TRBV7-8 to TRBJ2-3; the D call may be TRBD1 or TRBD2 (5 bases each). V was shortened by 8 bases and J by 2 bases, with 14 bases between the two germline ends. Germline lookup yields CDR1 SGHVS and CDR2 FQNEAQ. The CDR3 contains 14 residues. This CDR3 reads CASHLGPHTDTQYF. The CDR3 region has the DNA TGTGCCAGCCACCTGGGACCACACACAGATACGCAGTATTTT.

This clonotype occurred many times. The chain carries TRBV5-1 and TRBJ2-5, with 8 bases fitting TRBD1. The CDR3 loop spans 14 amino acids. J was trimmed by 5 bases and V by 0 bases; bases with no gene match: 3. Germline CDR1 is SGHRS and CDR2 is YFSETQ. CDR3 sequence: CASSLATGVETQYF. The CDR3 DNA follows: TGCGCCAGCAGCTTGGCGACAGGGGTCGAGACCCAGTACTTC.

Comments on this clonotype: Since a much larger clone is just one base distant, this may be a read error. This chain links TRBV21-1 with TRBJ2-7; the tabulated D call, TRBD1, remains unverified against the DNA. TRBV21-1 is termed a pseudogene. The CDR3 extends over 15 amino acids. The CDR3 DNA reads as TGTGCCAGCAAACCCGGGACACCTACTTTCTACGACCAGTACTTC. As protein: CASKPGTPTFYDQYF.